This T cell receptor beta chain was identified in a study of OX40 agonist ivuxolimab in advanced cancers. Turning to the study itself: Patients were dosed intravenously with ivuxolimab at 0.01 to 10 mg/kg every 2 weeks. Participants could have had prior anti-PD-1, anti-PD-L1 or anti-CTLA-4 therapy, and about 37% had some.

Only in-frame clones appear in the TCRdb table, and some are missing; sequencing was by immunoSEQ multiplex PCR. The data hold about 73,000 clones, with 80% to 90% observed a single time. With V trimmed by 5 bases and J by 7 bases, 7 bases remained unmatched. CDR1 is MNHEY and CDR2 is SVGAGI in the germline V gene. The CDR3 is 14 residues long. The source is an adult with an advanced solid tumor such as melanoma, head and neck, liver or kidney cancer. The sequencing here drew on CD4+ or CD8+ T cells sorted from blood, taken in a trial of the OX40 agonist ivuxolimab. The gene calls are TRBV6-5 and TRBJ2-7, with TRBD2 matching over 11 bases. The CDR3 spells CASSTTSGMGEQYF. The CDR3 DNA reads TGTGCCAGCAGTACGACTAGCGGGATGGGGGAGCAGTACTTC.